This T cell receptor (beta chain) was obtained from a study of early T cells in non-severe SARS-CoV-2 infection. Study background: Sequencing was performed on bulk RNA from unsorted whole blood, leaving chains unpaired.

This clonotype was recorded at least ten times. Its antigen is not identified. Study-level results: A preference for anti-spike CD8 responses marked VDJdb matching, which missed private and CD4 specificities.

The protocol attached unique molecular identifiers to individual cDNA molecules. MiXCR was run by TCRdb on the 5' RACE reads, yielding one entry per CDR3 protein. Among 80,000 or so distinct CDR3 sequences listed, over 5% were seen once. The CDR3 spans 16 residues. The germline V gene encodes CDR1 KGHDR and CDR2 SFDVKD. Germline trimming cut 4 bases from V and 3 bases from J; bases unmatched to any gene: 6. This sequence originates from an adult who was a healthcare worker with PCR-confirmed SARS-CoV-2 infection or an uninfected control (not recorded which). The chain joins TRBV24-1 to TRBJ2-5, with 11 bases lining up with TRBD2. The sequencing input was whole blood. CDR3 residues: CATSDGTSGTEETQYF. In DNA form, the CDR3 reads TGTGCCACCAGTGACGGGACTAGCGGAACTGAAGAGACCCAGTACTTC.